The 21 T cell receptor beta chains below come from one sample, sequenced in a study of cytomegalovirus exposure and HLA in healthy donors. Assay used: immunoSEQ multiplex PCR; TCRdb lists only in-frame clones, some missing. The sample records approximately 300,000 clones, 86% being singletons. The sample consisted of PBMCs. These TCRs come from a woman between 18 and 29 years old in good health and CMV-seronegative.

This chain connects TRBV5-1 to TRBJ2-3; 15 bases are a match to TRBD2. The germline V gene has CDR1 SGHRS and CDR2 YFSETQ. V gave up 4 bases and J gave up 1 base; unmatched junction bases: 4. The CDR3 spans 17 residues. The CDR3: CASSGGLAGGGTDTQYF. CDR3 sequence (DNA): TGCGCCAGCAGCGGGGGACTAGCGGGAGGTGGCACAGATACGCAGTATTTT.

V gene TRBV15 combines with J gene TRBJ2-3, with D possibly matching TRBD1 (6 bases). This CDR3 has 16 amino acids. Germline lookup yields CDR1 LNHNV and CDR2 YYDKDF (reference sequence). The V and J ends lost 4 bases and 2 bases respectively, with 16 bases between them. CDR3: CATSNKGVEHTDTQYF. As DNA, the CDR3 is TGTGCCACCAGCAATAAGGGGGTGGAGCACACAGATACGCAGTATTTT.

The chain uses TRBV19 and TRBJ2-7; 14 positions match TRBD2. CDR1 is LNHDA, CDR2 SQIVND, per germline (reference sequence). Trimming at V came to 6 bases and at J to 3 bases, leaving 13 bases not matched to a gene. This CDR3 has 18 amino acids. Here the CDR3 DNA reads TGTGCCAGTAGCCTAGGGGGACTAGCGGGAGTTTGGGTCTACGAGCAGTACTTC. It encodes CASSLGGLAGVWVYEQYF. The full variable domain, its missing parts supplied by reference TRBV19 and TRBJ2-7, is DGGITQSPKYLFRKEGQNVTLSCEQNLNHDAMYWYRQDPGQGLRLIYYSQIVNDFQKGDIAEGYSVSREKKESFPLTVTSAQKNPTAFYLCASSLGGLAGVWVYEQYFGPGTRLTVT.

This CDR3 is CASSLEQRNTGELFF. CDR3 DNA sequence: TGTGCCAGCAGTTTGGAACAGAGGAACACCGGGGAGCTGTTTTTT. This chain links TRBV28 with TRBJ2-2, with no clear D. Trimming cost V 3 bases and J 1 base, with 9 bases left between them. The germline V gene has CDR1 MDHEN and CDR2 SYDVKM. CDR3 length: 15 amino acids.

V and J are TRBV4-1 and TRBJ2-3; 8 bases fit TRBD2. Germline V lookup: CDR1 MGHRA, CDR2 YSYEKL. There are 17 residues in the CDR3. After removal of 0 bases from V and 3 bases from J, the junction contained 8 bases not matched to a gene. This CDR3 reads CASSQDRPPGGTDTQYF. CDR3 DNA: TGCGCCAGCAGCCAAGATCGGCCCCCGGGGGGGACAGATACGCAGTATTTT.

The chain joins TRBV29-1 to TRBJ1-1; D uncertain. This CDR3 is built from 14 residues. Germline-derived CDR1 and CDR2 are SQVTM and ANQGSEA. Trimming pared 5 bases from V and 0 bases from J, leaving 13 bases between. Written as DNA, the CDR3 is TGCAGCGTTTCCAAACAGCTTATGAACACTGAAGCTTTCTTT. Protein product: CSVSKQLMNTEAFF.

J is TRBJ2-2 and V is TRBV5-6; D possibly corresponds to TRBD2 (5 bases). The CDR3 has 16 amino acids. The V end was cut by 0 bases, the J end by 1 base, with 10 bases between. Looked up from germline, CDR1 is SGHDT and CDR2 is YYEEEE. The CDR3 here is CASSLEVGMNTGELFF. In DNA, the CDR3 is TGTGCCAGCAGCTTGGAAGTCGGGATGAACACCGGGGAGCTGTTTTTT.

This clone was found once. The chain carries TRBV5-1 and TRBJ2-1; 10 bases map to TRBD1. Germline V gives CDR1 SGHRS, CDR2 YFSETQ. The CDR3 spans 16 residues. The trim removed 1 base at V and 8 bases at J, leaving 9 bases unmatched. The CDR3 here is CASSLPGTGVGYEQFF. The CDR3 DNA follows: TGCGCCAGCAGCTTGCCTGGGACAGGGGTTGGTTATGAGCAGTTCTTC.

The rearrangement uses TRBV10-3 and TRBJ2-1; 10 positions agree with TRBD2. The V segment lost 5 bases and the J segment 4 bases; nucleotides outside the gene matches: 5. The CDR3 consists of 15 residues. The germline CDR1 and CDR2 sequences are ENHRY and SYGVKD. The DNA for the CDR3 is TGTGCCATCAGTTCGCGGACTAGCGGTTACAATGAGCAGTTCTTC. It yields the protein CAISSRTSGYNEQFF.

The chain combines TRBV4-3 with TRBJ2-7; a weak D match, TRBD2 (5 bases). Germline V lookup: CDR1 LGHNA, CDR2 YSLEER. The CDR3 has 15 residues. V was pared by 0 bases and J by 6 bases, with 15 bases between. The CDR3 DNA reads TGCGCCAGCAGCCAAGAATCCTACGAGGACTCCGAGCAGTACTTC. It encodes CASSQESYEDSEQYF.

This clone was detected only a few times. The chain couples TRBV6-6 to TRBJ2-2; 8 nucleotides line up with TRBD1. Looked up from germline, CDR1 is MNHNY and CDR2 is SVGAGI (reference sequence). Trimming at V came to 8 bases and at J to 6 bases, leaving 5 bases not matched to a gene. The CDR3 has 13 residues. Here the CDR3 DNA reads TGTGCCAGCCAAGACAGGGGCCCCGGGGAGCTGTTTTTT. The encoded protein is CASQDRGPGELFF.

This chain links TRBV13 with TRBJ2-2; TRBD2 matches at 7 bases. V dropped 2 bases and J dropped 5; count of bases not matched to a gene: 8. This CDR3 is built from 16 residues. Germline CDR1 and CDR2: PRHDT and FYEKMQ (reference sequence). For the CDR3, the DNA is TGTGCCAGCAGCTTATCCCGGGGAGCGGGAACCGGGGAGCTGTTTTTT. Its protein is CASSLSRGAGTGELFF. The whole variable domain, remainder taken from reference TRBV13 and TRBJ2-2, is AAGVIQSPRHLIKEKRETATLKCYPIPRHDTVYWYQQGPGQDPQFLISFYEKMQSDKGSIPDRFSAQQFSDYHSELNMSSLELGDSALYFCASSLSRGAGTGELFFGEGSRLTVL.

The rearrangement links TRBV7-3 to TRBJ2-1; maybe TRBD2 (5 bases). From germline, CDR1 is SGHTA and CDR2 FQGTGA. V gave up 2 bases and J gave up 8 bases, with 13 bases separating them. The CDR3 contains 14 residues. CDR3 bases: TGTGCCAGCAGCTTATCCCGGCTAGCTGATGAGCAGTTCTTC. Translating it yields CASSLSRLADEQFF.

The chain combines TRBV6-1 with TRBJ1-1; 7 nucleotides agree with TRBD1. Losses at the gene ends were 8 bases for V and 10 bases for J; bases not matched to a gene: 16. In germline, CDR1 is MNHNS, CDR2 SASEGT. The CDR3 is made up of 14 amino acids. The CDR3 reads CASCPPDSYRGAFF. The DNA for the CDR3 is TGTGCCAGCTGCCCCCCCGACAGTTACAGGGGAGCTTTCTTT.

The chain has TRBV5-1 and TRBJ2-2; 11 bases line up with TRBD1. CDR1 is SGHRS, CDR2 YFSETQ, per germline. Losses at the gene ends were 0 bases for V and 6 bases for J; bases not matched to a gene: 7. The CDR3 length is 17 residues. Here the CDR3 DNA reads TGCGCCAGCAGCTTGGGCCCCCGGGACAGGGGGTCCGGGGAGCTGTTTTTT. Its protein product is CASSLGPRDRGSGELFF.

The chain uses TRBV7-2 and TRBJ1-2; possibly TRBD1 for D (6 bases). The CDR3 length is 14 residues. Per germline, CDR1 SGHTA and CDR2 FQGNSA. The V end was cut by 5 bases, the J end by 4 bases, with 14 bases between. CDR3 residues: CASSRYRDTYGYTF. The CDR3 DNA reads TGTGCCAGCAGCCGATACAGGGATACCTATGGCTACACCTTC.

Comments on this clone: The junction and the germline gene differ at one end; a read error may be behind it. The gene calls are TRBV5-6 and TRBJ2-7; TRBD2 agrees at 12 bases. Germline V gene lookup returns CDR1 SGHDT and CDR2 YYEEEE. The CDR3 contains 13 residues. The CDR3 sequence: CASSLVRTSGIHF. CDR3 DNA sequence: TGTGCCAGCAGCTTGGTTAGGACTAGCGGGATCCACTTC.

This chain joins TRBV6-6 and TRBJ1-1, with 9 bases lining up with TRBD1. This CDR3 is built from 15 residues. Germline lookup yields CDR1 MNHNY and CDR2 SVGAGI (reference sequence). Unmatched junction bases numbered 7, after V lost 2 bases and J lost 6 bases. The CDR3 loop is CASSYPGTGRPEAFF. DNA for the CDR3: TGTGCCAGCAGTTACCCCGGGACAGGGAGACCTGAAGCTTTCTTT.

DNA for the CDR3: TGTGCCAGCAGTTTCCGACTAGGAGACACTGAAGCTTTCTTT. Encoded protein: CASSFRLGDTEAFF. The J gene is TRBJ1-1, the V gene TRBV28, with D hard to call. Deletions cut 3 bases from V and 3 bases from J, with 11 bases between. CDR1 and CDR2 from the germline V gene are MDHEN and SYDVKM. This CDR3 region has 14 residues.

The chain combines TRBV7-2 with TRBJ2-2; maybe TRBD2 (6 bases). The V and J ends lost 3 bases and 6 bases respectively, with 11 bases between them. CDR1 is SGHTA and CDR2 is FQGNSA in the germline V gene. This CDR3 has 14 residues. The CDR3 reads CASSLTSFAGELFF. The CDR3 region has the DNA TGTGCCAGCAGCTTGACTAGTTTCGCCGGGGAGCTGTTTTTT.

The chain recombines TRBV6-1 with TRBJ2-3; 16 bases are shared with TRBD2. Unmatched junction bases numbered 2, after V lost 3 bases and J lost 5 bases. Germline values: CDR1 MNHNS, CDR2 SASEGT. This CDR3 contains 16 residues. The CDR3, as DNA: TGTGCCAGCAGTGAGGGACTAGCGGGAGGGGGAGATACGCAGTATTTT. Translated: CASSEGLAGGGDTQYF.